The clone carrying this T cell receptor (beta chain) has ten or more counts. Antigen unknown. This CDR3 has 16 amino acids. Germline V gene data show CDR1 as MGHRA and CDR2 as YSYEKL. V dropped 0 bases and J dropped 7; count of bases not matched to a gene: 6. TCRdb independently ran MiXCR on the reads; one entry per CDR3 protein. The table shows around 21,000 distinct CDR3 sequences, with less than 25% occurring only once. This entry is derived from a study of lung T cells in sarcoidosis with Löfgren's syndrome. Study conclusions and caveats: TRAV12-1 preferentially paired with TRBV2, with homologous CDR3s. TRAV12-1 and TRBV2 were reportedly most expanded in Löfgren's patients. Shared TRAV12-1 and TRBV2 CDR3 motifs across Löfgren's syndrome patients reportedly suggested public CD4+ TCRs.

The sequence derives from a human donor with sarcoidosis (Löfgren's syndrome or another form), or a control subject (not recorded which). The material sequenced was CD4+ T cells from PBMCs. The chain couples TRBV4-1 to TRBJ2-1; TRBD2 agrees at 10 bases. CDR3 sequence: CASSQEVALAGNEQFF. Here the CDR3 DNA reads TGCGCCAGCAGCCAAGAAGTGGCACTAGCGGGAAATGAGCAGTTCTTC.